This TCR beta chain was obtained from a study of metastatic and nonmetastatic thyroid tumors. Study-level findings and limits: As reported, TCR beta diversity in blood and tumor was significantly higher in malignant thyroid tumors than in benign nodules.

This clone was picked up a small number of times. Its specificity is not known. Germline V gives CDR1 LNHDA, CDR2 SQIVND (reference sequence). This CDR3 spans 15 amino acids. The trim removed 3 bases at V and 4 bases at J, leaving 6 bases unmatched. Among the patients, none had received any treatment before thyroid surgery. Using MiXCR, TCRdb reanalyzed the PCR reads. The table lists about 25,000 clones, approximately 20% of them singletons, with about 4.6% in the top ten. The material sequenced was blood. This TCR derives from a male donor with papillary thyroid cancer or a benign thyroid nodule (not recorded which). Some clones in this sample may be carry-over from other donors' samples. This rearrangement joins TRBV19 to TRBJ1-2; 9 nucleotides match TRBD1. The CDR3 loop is CASSIPGQGIYGYTF. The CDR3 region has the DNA TGTGCCAGTAGTATTCCCGGACAGGGGATCTATGGCTACACCTTC.